The entry below gives a single T cell receptor beta chain sequence along with its context. This specimen comes from a study of identical twins. TCRdb itself ran the 5' RACE reads through MiXCR, one entry per CDR3 protein. This sample has approximately 700,000 distinct CDR3 sequences, with around a sixth found just once. V lost 3 bases to trimming and J lost 3 bases, with 12 bases between them. Germline V gene sequence: CDR1 DFQATT, CDR2 SNEGSKA (reference sequence). The CDR3 loop spans 13 amino acids. The same sample was also used in a study of T cells expressing NK-cell markers.

This sequence originates from a woman aged 18 to 35 in good health. The rearrangement links TRBV20-1 to TRBJ2-7; D is possibly TRBD2 (6 bases). Sequenced input: PBMCs. The CDR3 nucleotides are TGCAGTGCTAGGCGAGGGACTGACTACGAGCAGTACTTC. Residues: CSARRGTDYEQYF.